One and the same sample provided the 29 T cell receptor beta chains below, sequenced in a study of cytomegalovirus exposure and HLA in healthy donors. Primers for the PCR totalled 60 Vbeta and 13 Jbeta. Sequencing was performed with immunoSEQ multiplex PCR; in TCRdb, only in-frame clones are kept and a portion is missing. Among roughly 130,000 clones, less than 85% were seen once, and the ten largest hold 1%. Source material: PBMCs. The receptor source for this set is a man aged 40-55 years in good health and CMV-seronegative.

The rearrangement joins TRBV28 to TRBJ2-7; 7 positions match TRBD1. CDR1 and CDR2 (germline): MDHEN, SYDVKM. Trimming at V came to 5 bases and at J to 5 bases, leaving 9 bases not matched to a gene. This CDR3 comprises 14 residues. The CDR3 loop is CASSTQGPQDEQYF. For the CDR3, the DNA is TGTGCCAGCAGTACACAGGGGCCTCAGGACGAGCAGTACTTC.

This clone was counted once. The chain links TRBV23-1 to TRBJ1-3, with D unresolved. TRBV23-1 is recorded as an ORF, its role being uncertain. This CDR3 contains 16 residues. V was trimmed by 7 bases and J by 4 bases, leaving 20 bases between them. The CDR3 protein is CASIPIERRAGNTIYF. The CDR3 region has the DNA TGCGCCAGCATCCCTATAGAGCGGAGGGCCGGAAACACCATATATTTT.

J is TRBJ2-3 and V is TRBV19; the match to TRBD1 covers 10 bases. Germline assignment: CDR1 LNHDA and CDR2 SQIVND (reference sequence). The CDR3 spans 17 residues. The ends lost 3 bases at V and 0 bases at J; junction bases unmatched: 6. DNA of the CDR3: TGTGCCAGTAGTATTCCCGGACAGGGGGAGAGCACAGATACGCAGTATTTT. The encoded protein is CASSIPGQGESTDTQYF.

The CDR3 DNA reads as TGTGCCAGCATATCGGGTCAGCGGGACTACACAGATACGCAGTATTTT. Its protein product is CASISGQRDYTDTQYF. The V gene is TRBV2, the J gene TRBJ2-3; TRBD2 matches 7 bases. V trimming: 7 bases; J trimming: 2 bases; junction bases outside the gene matches: 12. The CDR3 is 16 amino acids. CDR1 is SNHLY and CDR2 is FYNNEI in the germline V gene.

This clone has only one observation. The V call is TRBV29-1, the J call TRBJ1-4; 8 nucleotides align to TRBD1. CDR3 size: 13 residues. Trimming at V came to 4 bases and at J to 5 bases, leaving 3 bases not matched to a gene. CDR1 and CDR2 from the germline V gene are SQVTM and ANQGSEA. Written as DNA, the CDR3 is TGCAGCGTTGGGGACAGGAGGAATGAAAAACTGTTTTTT. Its protein product is CSVGDRRNEKLFF.

The chain recombines TRBV28 with TRBJ1-2; D not certain. This CDR3 region has 11 residues. Per the germline V gene, CDR1 is MDHEN and CDR2 is SYDVKM. The V end was cut by 5 bases, the J end by 3 bases, with 4 bases between. Written as DNA, the CDR3 is TGTGCCAGCAGTGAGCACTATGGCTACACCTTC. This translates into CASSEHYGYTF.

This clone has only a few counts. The V and J genes are TRBV7-8 and TRBJ2-3; D perhaps matches TRBD2 (5 bases). Trimming left V 5 bases short and J 1 base short, with 10 bases between. From germline, CDR1 is SGHVS and CDR2 FQNEAQ. This CDR3 has 14 residues. The CDR3 bases are TGTGCCAGCAGCCTGTCCGGGGGCACAGATACGCAGTATTTT. Translation: CASSLSGGTDTQYF.

This clone came up once. The chain combines TRBV2 with TRBJ1-4; 11 positions agree with TRBD1. Germline V gene lookup returns CDR1 SNHLY and CDR2 FYNNEI. The CDR3 is made up of 13 amino acids. J was trimmed by 6 bases and V by 8 bases; bases with no gene match: 2. The CDR3 DNA follows: TGTGCCAGCTGGACAGGGGGCCATGAAAAACTGTTTTTT. Protein product: CASWTGGHEKLFF.

The chain couples TRBV27 to TRBJ2-5; TRBD2 is a possible D gene (6 bases). Trimming removed 5 bases from V and 2 bases from J, with 12 bases in between. Looked up from germline, CDR1 is MNHEY and CDR2 is SMNVEV (reference sequence). The CDR3 spans 14 residues. CDR3: CASSGGATQETQYF. Written as DNA, the CDR3 is TGTGCCAGCAGTGGAGGGGCCACTCAAGAGACCCAGTACTTC.

The V gene is TRBV18, the J gene TRBJ2-7; TRBD1 matches 9 bases. CDR1 KGHSH and CDR2 LQKENI come from the germline V gene. V lost 2 bases and J lost 2; bases outside the gene matches: 7. The CDR3 is made up of 16 amino acids. This CDR3 reads CASSPATGTGTYEQYF. The CDR3 DNA reads TGTGCCAGCTCACCAGCCACCGGGACAGGGACCTACGAGCAGTACTTC.

The chain links TRBV30 to TRBJ1-4; D is unclear. Trimming pared 0 bases from V and 12 bases from J, leaving 8 bases between. CDR1 GTSNPN and CDR2 SVGIG come from the germline V gene (reference sequence). The CDR3 is 11 residues long. CDR3 DNA sequence: TGTGCCTGGAGTGTACGGGAGGAACTGTTTTTT. This encodes CAWSVREELFF.

This chain joins TRBV5-1 and TRBJ1-4; 9 bases fit TRBD1. Germline CDR1 and CDR2: SGHRS and YFSETQ. CDR3 length equals 14 residues. With V trimmed by 4 bases and J by 8 bases, 6 bases remained unmatched. The DNA of the CDR3 is TGCGCCAGCAGCGGCGGGACAGGGCTGGAAAAACTGTTTTTT. Protein product: CASSGGTGLEKLFF.

V usage is TRBV15 and J usage is TRBJ1-2; D remains unclear. Trimming stripped 0 bases from V and 0 bases from J, with 11 bases between. CDR3 size: 16 residues. Germline CDR1 reads LNHNV; CDR2 reads YYDKDF (reference sequence). CDR3 region: CATSRDRGITNYGYTF. The CDR3, as DNA: TGTGCCACCAGCAGAGATCGAGGAATAACTAACTATGGCTACACCTTC.

The chain combines TRBV13 with TRBJ2-7; D uncertain. The germline V gene encodes CDR1 PRHDT and CDR2 FYEKMQ (reference sequence). V was pared by 5 bases and J by 3 bases, with 5 bases between. This CDR3 comprises 11 residues. CDR3 protein: CASSLNYEQYF. CDR3 nucleotides: TGTGCCAGCAGCCTTAACTACGAGCAGTACTTC.

This chain connects TRBV27 to TRBJ1-1, with 9 bases fitting TRBD1. Germline CDR1 and CDR2: MNHEY and SMNVEV (reference sequence). V dropped 5 bases and J dropped 1; count of bases not matched to a gene: 5. This CDR3 is 15 amino acids long. This CDR3 reads CASSPWGQGNTEAFF. The DNA of the CDR3 is TGTGCCAGCAGTCCTTGGGGACAGGGGAACACTGAAGCTTTCTTT.

The count of this clone is one. The V and J genes are TRBV2 and TRBJ1-1, with D perhaps matching TRBD1 (6 bases). Trimming took 6 bases from V and 5 from J, leaving 16 bases between them. The CDR3 runs 14 residues. Germline CDR1 reads SNHLY; CDR2 reads FYNNEI. The CDR3 DNA reads as TGTGCCAGCAGGTACGGGGGGCGGGGAACTGAAGCTTTCTTT. It yields the protein CASRYGGRGTEAFF.

This clone was recorded once. The CDR3 is CASSSTRLTYEQYF. The DNA of the CDR3 is TGTGCCAGCAGCTCAACAAGACTGACCTACGAGCAGTACTTC. V and J are TRBV7-8 and TRBJ2-7, with unresolved D. V was clipped by 4 bases and J by 2 bases, with 12 bases between them. From germline, CDR1 is SGHVS and CDR2 FQNEAQ. The CDR3 is 14 amino acids.

V usage is TRBV6-5 and J usage is TRBJ1-1; 7 bases map to TRBD1. The CDR3 covers 15 residues. Germline V gene sequence: CDR1 MNHEY, CDR2 SVGAGI. The V and J ends lost 2 bases and 0 bases, in that order; junction bases with no gene match: 3. This chain's CDR3 is CASSYTGVLNTEAFF. CDR3 coding DNA: TGTGCCAGCAGTTACACAGGGGTCTTGAACACTGAAGCTTTCTTT.

This chain links TRBV6-5 with TRBJ2-5; 7 nucleotides line up with TRBD1. Germline loops: CDR1 MNHEY, CDR2 SVGAGI. V was pared by 0 bases and J by 5 bases, with 3 bases of the junction left unmatched. This CDR3 region has 14 residues. As DNA, the CDR3 is TGTGCCAGCAGTTACTCGGGACAGTTCGAGACCCAGTACTTC. Translating it yields CASSYSGQFETQYF.

The chain combines TRBV7-8 with TRBJ1-3, with D uncertain. Germline V gene sequence: CDR1 SGHVS, CDR2 FQNEAQ. This CDR3 spans 15 amino acids. With 0 bases removed from V and 4 bases from J, the gap between germline ends came to 10 bases. The CDR3 DNA sequence: TGTGCCAGCAGCTTAGCTGCGACTGGAGGAAACACCATATATTTT. Translating gives CASSLAATGGNTIYF. Filled out from reference TRBV7-8 and TRBJ1-3, the complete variable domain reads GAGVSQSPRYKVAKRGQDVALRCDPISGHVSLFWYQQALGQGPEFLTYFQNEAQLDKSGLPSDRFFAERPEGSVSTLKIQRTQQEDSAVYLCASSLAATGGNTIYFGEGSWLTVV.

This chain joins TRBV2 and TRBJ1-1; 9 bases agree with TRBD1. J was trimmed by 4 bases and V by 6 bases; bases with no gene match: 6. The CDR3 spans 14 residues. CDR1 is SNHLY, CDR2 FYNNEI, per germline. CDR3 loop: CASRGPTGGTEAFF. The CDR3 DNA follows: TGTGCCAGCAGAGGACCGACAGGGGGCACTGAAGCTTTCTTT.

A few counts support this clone. This chain uses TRBV30 with TRBJ2-7; TRBD2 is a possible D gene (6 bases). This CDR3 is built from 11 residues. V dropped 3 bases and J dropped 6 bases, with 9 bases sitting between them. Germline V gene lookup returns CDR1 GTSNPN and CDR2 SVGIG (reference sequence). The CDR3 reads CAWREGSEQYF. The DNA of the CDR3 is TGTGCCTGGAGGGAGGGGTCCGAGCAGTACTTC.

The chain is built from TRBV9 and TRBJ1-1; D is uncertain. Trimming took 4 bases from V and 1 from J, leaving 8 bases between them. Looked up from germline, CDR1 is SGDLS and CDR2 is YYNGEE. The CDR3 has 13 amino acids. For the CDR3, the DNA is TGTGCCAGCAGCCAGCGGCAGAACACTGAAGCTTTCTTT. It is translated as CASSQRQNTEAFF.

The chain recombines TRBV6-4 with TRBJ1-2; 9 bases map to TRBD1. Germline lookup yields CDR1 MRHNA and CDR2 SNTAGT. The V gene end was trimmed by 8 bases and the J gene end by 5 bases; junction bases not matched to a gene: 12. The CDR3 spans 15 residues. The CDR3 DNA sequence: TGTGCCAGCCGAGAGACAGGACAGGGGCCGTATGGCTACACCTTC. It yields the protein CASRETGQGPYGYTF.

The chain joins TRBV7-6 to TRBJ1-2, with D possibly being TRBD1 (6 bases). Trimming left V 5 bases short and J 2 bases short, with 9 bases between. Germline CDR1 and CDR2: SGHVS and FNYEAQ. The CDR3 length is 13 residues. CDR3 nucleotide sequence: TGTGCCAGCAGCCCAACAGGGAACTATGGCTACACCTTC. Translating it yields CASSPTGNYGYTF.

The chain carries TRBV6-4 and TRBJ1-1, with D perhaps TRBD1 (5 bases). Germline lookup yields CDR1 MRHNA and CDR2 SNTAGT. This CDR3 contains 15 residues. The germline V and J ends were trimmed by 2 bases and 0 bases, with 10 bases remaining between them. This CDR3 is CASSDPGHLNTEAFF. The CDR3, as DNA: TGTGCCAGCAGTGACCCCGGACATCTGAACACTGAAGCTTTCTTT.

CDR3 sequence (DNA): TGTGCCAGCAGGGGTTGGAACAGGGGGGCTTTAGCCAAAAACATTCAGTACTTC. Its protein product is CASRGWNRGALAKNIQYF. The chain recombines TRBV2 with TRBJ2-4; 8 positions agree with TRBD1. The J segment lost 0 bases and the V segment lost 6 bases, leaving 13 bases of the junction unmatched. The germline CDR1 and CDR2 sequences are SNHLY and FYNNEI. This CDR3 contains 18 residues.

This sequence joins TRBV5-6 and TRBJ2-5, with 7 positions matching TRBD1. The V and J ends lost 4 bases and 7 bases, in that order; junction bases with no gene match: 7. Germline CDR1 and CDR2: SGHDT and YYEEEE. The CDR3 covers 13 residues. Here the CDR3 reads CASSGQVPGTQYF. CDR3 nucleotides: TGTGCCAGCAGCGGACAGGTCCCCGGGACCCAGTACTTC.

The chain employs TRBV30 and TRBJ2-3; 14 bases line up with TRBD2. The CDR3 contains 16 residues. In germline, CDR1 is GTSNPN, CDR2 SVGIG (reference sequence). Unmatched junction bases numbered 3, after V lost 0 bases and J lost 4 bases. The CDR3 sequence is CAWSVRLAGGADTQYF. The CDR3 DNA reads as TGTGCCTGGAGTGTACGACTAGCGGGGGGGGCAGATACGCAGTATTTT.